Below, one T cell receptor beta chain is given with its context. Its antigen is as yet unknown. These data originate in a study of cytomegalovirus exposure and HLA in healthy donors. General study points: The authors later found TCR association rates varying by HLA locus, with DRB1 most and HLA-C fewest.

V was clipped by 4 bases and J by 5 bases; unmatched bases: 4. The CDR3 sequence is 14 residues long. Germline CDR1 reads SGHNT; CDR2 reads YYREEE (reference sequence). The PCR made use of 60 Vbeta and 13 Jbeta primers. The protocol was immunoSEQ multiplex PCR, while the TCRdb copy is restricted to in-frame clones and leaves out a portion. The table lists about 150,000 clones, over 70% of them singletons. The V and J genes are TRBV5-4 and TRBJ1-1; TRBD1 matches at 11 bases. The sequence came from a woman aged 40 to 55 in good health and CMV-seropositive. The sample comprised PBMCs. The CDR3 DNA follows: TGTGCCAGCAGCGGGGACAGGGGGGGGACTGAAGCTTTCTTT. This sequence encodes CASSGDRGGTEAFF.